This record covers a single TCR beta chain. Its target is not known. This sample is part of a study of regulatory T cells in long-lasting Graves disease. iRepertoire HTBI primers and Arm-PCR of CDR3 regions built TCR beta libraries. Original data processing: The identification of under 65 TRBV and 11 to 15 TRBJ segments was made across samples. In TCRdb, the multiplex PCR reads were re-called with MiXCR into one record per CDR3 protein. TCRdb's processing, not the authors', yielded these V and J calls. The table has about 660,000 distinct CDR3 sequences, about 32% seen once; the top ten hold under 55%. The V end lost 4 bases, the J end lost 3 bases, and 11 bases lay between the germline ends. This CDR3 region has 14 residues. Germline CDR1 is SGHRS and CDR2 is YFSETQ. Sample time point: persistent/refractory GD, antithyroid drugs over 5 years with positive TRAb. After RNA was extracted from PBMCs, the TCR library was made from it.

Points from the study as a whole: TRBV28, TRBJ1-2 and TRBJ2-5 were segments that persistent disease favored.

The chain uses TRBV5-1 and TRBJ1-5, with D perhaps TRBD1 (5 bases). The specimen was peripheral blood mononuclear cells (PBMCs), collected when the disease was refractory, from a patient treated with antithyroid drugs. The receptor comes from a female donor with Graves disease. The CDR3, as DNA: TGCGCCAGCAGCGAGCAGGGTATCAATCAGCCCCAGCATTTT. Residues: CASSEQGINQPQHF.